Sequencing of this TCR beta chain was carried out in a study of T cells of healthy individuals (dated by TCRdb to between 2017 and 2018). This clonotype has a count of ten or more. No cognate antigen has been identified for it. Nothing much larger sits one base from this clone, and base qualities are not available. The library came from 5' RACE. Sequencing took place on an Illumina MiSeq. TCRdb reworked the public reads: Q25 trimming with fastp, MiXCR clone assembly, productive beta chains retained. Each entry is one CDR3 protein sequence, shown with its most common DNA and genes. A total of some 41,000 distinct CDR3 sequences appear in this sample, more than 4.5% of them only once. 9.2% of the sample lies in the top ten. The germline V gene specifies MNHNS as CDR1 and SASEGT as CDR2. V and J lose 7 bases and 15 bases, and a span of 15 bases separates them. The CDR3 covers 11 residues, taking in both the cysteine and the phenylalanine. Only the CDR3 region is kept as DNA, spanning 33 bases read in frame from base 1.

This sequence was found in a human donor in good health. This chain is built from TRBV6-1 and TRBJ2-2; D gene: possibly TRBD2, on 6 matching bases. This receptor has the CDR3 CASKEGRRVFF. The DNA is TGTGCCAGCAAGGAGGGGCGGAGGGTGTTTTTT.